This T cell receptor beta chain is drawn from a study of control samples from healthy donors and cancer patients. Germline CDR1 reads KGHDR; CDR2 reads SFDVKD. There are 16 residues in the CDR3. Trimming took 7 bases from V and 1 from J, leaving 15 bases between them. This clone has only one observation. The repertoire was sequenced with immunoSEQ multiplex PCR; TCRdb's copy has only in-frame clones and lacks some. The data show about 98,000 clones, roughly 82% seen once. The sample taken for sequencing was blood. The rearrangement links TRBV24-1 to TRBJ2-2; TRBD1 is a possible D gene (6 bases). The sequence derives from a man aged 55 to 70 in good health. DNA of the CDR3: TGTGCCACCAGGCCACTGGGGGCAGGGAACACCGGGGAGCTGTTTTTT. It yields the protein CATRPLGAGNTGELFF.